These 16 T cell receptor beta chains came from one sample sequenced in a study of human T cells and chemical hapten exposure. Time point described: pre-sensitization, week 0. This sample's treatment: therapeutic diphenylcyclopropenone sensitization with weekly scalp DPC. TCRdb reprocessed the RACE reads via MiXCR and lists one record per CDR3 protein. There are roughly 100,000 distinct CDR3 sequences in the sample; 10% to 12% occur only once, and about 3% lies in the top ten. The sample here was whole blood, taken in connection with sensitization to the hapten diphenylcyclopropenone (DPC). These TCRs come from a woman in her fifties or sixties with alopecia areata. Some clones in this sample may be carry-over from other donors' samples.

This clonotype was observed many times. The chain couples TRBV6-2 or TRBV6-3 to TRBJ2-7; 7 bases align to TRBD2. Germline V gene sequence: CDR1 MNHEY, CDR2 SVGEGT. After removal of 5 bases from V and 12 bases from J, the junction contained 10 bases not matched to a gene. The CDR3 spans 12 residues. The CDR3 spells CASSHTSAIWYF. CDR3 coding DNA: TGTGCCAGCAGTCATACTAGCGCAATTTGGTACTTC.

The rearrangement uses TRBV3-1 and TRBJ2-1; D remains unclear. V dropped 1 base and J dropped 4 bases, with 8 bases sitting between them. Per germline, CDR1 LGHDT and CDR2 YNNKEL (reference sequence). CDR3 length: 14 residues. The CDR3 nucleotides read TGTGCCAGCAGCCAAGTCCCGCGGTACAATGAGCAGTTCTTC. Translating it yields CASSQVPRYNEQFF.

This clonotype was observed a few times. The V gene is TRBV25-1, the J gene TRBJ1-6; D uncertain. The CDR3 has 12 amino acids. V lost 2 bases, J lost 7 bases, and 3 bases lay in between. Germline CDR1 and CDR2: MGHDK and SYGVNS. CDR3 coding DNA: TGTGCCAGCAGTGAAAGGAATTCACCCCTCCACTTT. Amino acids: CASSERNSPLHF.

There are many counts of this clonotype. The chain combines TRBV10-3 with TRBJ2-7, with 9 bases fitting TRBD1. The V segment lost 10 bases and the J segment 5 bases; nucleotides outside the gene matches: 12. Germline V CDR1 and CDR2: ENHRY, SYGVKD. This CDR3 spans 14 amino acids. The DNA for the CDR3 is TGTGCCACGGAGCCCGGACAGGGGAGGAACGAGCAGTACTTC. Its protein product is CATEPGQGRNEQYF.

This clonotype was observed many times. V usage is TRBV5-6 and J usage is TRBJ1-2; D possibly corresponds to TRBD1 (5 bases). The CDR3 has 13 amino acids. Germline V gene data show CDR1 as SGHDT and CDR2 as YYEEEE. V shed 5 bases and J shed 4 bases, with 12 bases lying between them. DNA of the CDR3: TGTGCCAGCAGGGATCAGGGTATCTATGGCTACACCTTC. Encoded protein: CASRDQGIYGYTF.

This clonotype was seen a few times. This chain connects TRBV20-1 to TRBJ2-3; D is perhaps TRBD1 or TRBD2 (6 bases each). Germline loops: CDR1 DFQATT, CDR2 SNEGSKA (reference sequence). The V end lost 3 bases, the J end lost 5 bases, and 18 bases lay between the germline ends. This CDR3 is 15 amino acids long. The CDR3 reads CSARWGAARVDTQYF. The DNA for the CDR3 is TGCAGTGCTAGGTGGGGGGCAGCTCGGGTAGATACGCAGTATTTT.

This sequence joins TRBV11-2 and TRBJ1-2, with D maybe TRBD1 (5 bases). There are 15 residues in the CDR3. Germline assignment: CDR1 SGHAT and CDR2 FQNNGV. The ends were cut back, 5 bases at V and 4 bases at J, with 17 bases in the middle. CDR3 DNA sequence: TGTGCCAGCAGCCGCGGGGCATCGGGGGGCTATGGCTACACCTTC. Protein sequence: CASSRGASGGYGYTF.

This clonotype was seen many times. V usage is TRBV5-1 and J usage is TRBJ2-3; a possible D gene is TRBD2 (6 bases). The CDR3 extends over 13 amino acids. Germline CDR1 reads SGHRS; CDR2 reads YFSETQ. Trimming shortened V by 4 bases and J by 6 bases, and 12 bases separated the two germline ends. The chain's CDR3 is CASSTGLPDTQYF. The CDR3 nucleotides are TGCGCCAGCAGCACCGGACTACCGGATACGCAGTATTTT.

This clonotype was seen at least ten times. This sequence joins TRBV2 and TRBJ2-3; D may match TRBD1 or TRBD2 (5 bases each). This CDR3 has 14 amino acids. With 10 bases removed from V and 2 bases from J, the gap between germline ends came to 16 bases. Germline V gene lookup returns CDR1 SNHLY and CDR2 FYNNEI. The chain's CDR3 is CATEGPINTDTQYF. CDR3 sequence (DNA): TGTGCCACAGAGGGGCCTATAAACACAGATACGCAGTATTTT.

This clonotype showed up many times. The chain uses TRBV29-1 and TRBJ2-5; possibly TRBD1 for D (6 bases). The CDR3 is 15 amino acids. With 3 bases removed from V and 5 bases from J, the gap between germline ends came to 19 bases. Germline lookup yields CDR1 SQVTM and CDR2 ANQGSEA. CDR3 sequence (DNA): TGCAGCGTTGACGAAAGGACAGTGGTTCGTGAGACCCAGTACTTC. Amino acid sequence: CSVDERTVVRETQYF.

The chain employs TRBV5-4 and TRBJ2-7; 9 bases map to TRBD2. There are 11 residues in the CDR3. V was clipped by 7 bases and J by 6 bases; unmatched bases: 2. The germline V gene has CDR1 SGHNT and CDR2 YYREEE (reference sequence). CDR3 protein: CASAGGLEQYF. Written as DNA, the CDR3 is TGTGCCAGCGCGGGGGGGCTCGAGCAGTACTTC.

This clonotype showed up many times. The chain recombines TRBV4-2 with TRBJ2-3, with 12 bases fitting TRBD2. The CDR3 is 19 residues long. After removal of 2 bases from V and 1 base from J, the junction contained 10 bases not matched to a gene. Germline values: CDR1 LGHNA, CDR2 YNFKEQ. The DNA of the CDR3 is TGTGCCAGCAGCCAACCTACTAGCGGGGGGTATTTGGGCACAGATACGCAGTATTTT. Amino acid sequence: CASSQPTSGGYLGTDTQYF.

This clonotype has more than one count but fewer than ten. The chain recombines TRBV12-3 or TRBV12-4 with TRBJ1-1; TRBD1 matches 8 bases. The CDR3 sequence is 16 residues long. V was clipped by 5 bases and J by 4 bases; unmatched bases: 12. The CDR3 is CASSISGGSGVTEAFF. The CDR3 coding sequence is TGTGCCAGCAGTATTTCAGGGGGCAGTGGGGTCACTGAAGCTTTCTTT.

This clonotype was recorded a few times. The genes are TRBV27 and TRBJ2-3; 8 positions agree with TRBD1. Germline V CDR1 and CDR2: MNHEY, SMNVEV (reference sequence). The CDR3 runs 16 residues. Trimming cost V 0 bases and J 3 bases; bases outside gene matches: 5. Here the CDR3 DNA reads TGTGCCAGCAGTTTATCCCCAGGGGGCGCAACAGATACGCAGTATTTT. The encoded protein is CASSLSPGGATDTQYF.

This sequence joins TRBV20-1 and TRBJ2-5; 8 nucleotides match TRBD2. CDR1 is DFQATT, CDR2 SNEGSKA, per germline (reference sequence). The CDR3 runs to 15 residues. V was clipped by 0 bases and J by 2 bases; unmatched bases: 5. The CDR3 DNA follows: TGCAGTGCTAGAGATCGGAGCGGGGGTCAAGAGACCCAGTACTTC. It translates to CSARDRSGGQETQYF.

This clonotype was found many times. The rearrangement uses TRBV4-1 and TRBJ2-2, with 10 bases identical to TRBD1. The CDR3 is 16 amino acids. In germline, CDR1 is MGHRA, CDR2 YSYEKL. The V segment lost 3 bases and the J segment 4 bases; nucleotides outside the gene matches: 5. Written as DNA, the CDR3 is TGCGCCAGCAGCCAGGGACAGGGGCCGAGCACCGGGGAGCTGTTTTTT. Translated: CASSQGQGPSTGELFF.